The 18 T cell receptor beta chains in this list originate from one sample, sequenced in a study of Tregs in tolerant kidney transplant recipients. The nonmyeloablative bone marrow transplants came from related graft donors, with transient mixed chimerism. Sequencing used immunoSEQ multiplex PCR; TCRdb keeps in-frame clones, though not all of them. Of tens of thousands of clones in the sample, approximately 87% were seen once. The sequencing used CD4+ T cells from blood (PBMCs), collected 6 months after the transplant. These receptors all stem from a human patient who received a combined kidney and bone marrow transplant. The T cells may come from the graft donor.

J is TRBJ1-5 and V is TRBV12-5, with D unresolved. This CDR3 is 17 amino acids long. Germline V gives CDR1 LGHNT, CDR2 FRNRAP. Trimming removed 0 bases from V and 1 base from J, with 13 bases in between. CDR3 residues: CASGLVREGSSNQPQHF. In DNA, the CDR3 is TGTGCTAGTGGTTTGGTACGGGAGGGATCGAGCAATCAGCCCCAGCATTTT.

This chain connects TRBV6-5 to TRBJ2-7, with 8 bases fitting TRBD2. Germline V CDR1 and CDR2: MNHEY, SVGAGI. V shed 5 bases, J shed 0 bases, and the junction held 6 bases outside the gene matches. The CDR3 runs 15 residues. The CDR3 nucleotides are TGTGCCAGCAGTGCCTTAGGGACTAGCTCCTACGAGCAGTACTTC. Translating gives CASSALGTSSYEQYF.

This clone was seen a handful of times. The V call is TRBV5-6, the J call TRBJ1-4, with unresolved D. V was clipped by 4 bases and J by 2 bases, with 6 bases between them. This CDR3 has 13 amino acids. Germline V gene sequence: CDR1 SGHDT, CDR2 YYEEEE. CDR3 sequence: CASSVGTNEKLFF. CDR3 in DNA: TGTGCCAGCAGCGTCGGGACTAATGAAAAACTGTTTTTT.

This CDR3 reads CASSLDWQNGNEQFF. The CDR3 DNA reads TGTGCCAGCAGCTTAGATTGGCAAAACGGGAATGAGCAGTTCTTC. V gene TRBV11-2 combines with J gene TRBJ2-1; D not certain. Germline V gives CDR1 SGHAT, CDR2 FQNNGV. The CDR3 totals 15 residues. Trimming stripped 0 bases from V and 7 bases from J, with 13 bases between.

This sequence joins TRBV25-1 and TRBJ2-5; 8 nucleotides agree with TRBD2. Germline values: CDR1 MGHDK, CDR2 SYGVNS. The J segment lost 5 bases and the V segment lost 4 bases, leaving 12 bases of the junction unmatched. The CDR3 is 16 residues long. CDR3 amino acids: CASSVSREGGLETQYF. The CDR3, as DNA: TGTGCCAGCAGTGTTAGTCGGGAGGGAGGCCTGGAGACCCAGTACTTC.

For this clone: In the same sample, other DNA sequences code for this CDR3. The CDR3 loop reads CASSQVRGGSPLHF. The CDR3 nucleotides read TGCGCCAGCAGCCAAGTCCGGGGGGGTTCCCCCCTCCACTTT. This chain joins TRBV4-1 and TRBJ1-6; TRBD1 might be the D (5 bases). Trimming removed 1 base at V and 13 bases at J, with 14 bases between. CDR3 length: 14 residues. Per the germline V gene, CDR1 is MGHRA and CDR2 is YSYEKL.

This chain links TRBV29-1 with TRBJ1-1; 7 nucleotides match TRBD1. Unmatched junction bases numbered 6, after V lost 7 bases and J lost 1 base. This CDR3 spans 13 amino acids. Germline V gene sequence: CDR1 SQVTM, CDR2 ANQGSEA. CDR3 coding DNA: TGCAGCGCCGGACAGGTTTGGAACACTGAAGCTTTCTTT. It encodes CSAGQVWNTEAFF.

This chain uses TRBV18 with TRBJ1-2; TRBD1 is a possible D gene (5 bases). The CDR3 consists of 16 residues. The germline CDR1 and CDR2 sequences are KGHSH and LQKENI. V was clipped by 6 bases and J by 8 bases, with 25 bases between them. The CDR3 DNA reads TGTGCCAGCTCGCCGATGAGACCTCCAGGGTTGGGGGGCTACACCTTC. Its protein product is CASSPMRPPGLGGYTF.

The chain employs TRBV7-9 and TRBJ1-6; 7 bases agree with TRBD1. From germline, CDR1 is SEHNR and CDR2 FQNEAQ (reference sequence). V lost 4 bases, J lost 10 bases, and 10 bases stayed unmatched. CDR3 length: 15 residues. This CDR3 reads CASSSRTGVQSPLHF. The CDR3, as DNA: TGTGCCAGCAGCTCAAGAACAGGGGTGCAATCACCCCTCCACTTT.

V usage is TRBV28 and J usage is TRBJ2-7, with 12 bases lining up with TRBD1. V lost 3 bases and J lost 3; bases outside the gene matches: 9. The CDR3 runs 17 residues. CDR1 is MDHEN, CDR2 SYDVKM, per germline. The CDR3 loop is CASSLAWGQGALYEQYF. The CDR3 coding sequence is TGTGCCAGCAGTTTGGCCTGGGGACAGGGGGCCCTCTACGAGCAGTACTTC.

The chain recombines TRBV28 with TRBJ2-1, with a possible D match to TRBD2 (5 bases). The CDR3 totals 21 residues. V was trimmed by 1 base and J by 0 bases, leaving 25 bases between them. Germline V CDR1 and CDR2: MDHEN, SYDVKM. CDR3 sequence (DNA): TGTGCCAGCAGTTTATACAAGCCCCTTCATCCTACTAGGAGCTCCTACAATGAGCAGTTCTTC. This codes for CASSLYKPLHPTRSSYNEQFF.

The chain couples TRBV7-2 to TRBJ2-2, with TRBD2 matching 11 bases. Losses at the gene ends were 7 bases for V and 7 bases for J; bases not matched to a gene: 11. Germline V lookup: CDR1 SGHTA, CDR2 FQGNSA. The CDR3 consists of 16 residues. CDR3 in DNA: TGTGCCAGCAAGATAATAGCGGGAGGGTTTATCGGGGAGCTGTTTTTT. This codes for CASKIIAGGFIGELFF. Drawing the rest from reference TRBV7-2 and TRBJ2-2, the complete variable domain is GAGVSQSPSNKVTEKGKDVELRCDPISGHTALYWYRQSLGQGLEFLIYFQGNSAPDKSGLPSDRFSAERTGGSVSTLTIQRTQQEDSAVYLCASKIIAGGFIGELFFGEGSRLTVL.

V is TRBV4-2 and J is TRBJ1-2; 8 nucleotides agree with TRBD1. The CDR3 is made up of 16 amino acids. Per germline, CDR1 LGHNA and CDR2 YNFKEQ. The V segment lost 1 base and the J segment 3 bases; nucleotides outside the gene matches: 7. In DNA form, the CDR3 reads TGTGCCAGCAGCCAAGGGATCGGACAGGGTCACTATGGCTACACCTTC. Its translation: CASSQGIGQGHYGYTF.

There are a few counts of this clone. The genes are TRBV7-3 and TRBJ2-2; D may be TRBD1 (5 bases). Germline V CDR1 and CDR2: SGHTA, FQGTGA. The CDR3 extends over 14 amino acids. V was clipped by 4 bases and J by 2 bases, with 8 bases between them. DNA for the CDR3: TGTGCCAGCAGCTCCACAGGAAACACCGGGGAGCTGTTTTTT. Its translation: CASSSTGNTGELFF. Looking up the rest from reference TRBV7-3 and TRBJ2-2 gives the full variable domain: GAGVSQTPSNKVTEKGKYVELRCDPISGHTALYWYRQSLGQGPEFLIYFQGTGAADDSGLPNDRFFAVRPEGSVSTLKIQRTERGDSAVYLCASSSTGNTGELFFGEGSRLTVL.

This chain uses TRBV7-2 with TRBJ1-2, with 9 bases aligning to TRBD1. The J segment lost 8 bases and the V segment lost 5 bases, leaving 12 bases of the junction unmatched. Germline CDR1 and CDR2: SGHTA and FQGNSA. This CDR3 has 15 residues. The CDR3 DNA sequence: TGTGCCAGCAGCCTACCGAACCGGGACAGGGAGGGCTACACCTTC. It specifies CASSLPNRDREGYTF.

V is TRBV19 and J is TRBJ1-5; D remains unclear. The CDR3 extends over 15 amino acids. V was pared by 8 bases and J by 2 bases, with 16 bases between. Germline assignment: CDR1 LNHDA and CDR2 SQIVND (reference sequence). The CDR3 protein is CASPRRGNGNQPQHF. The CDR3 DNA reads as TGTGCCAGTCCCCGGAGAGGGAATGGCAATCAGCCCCAGCATTTT.

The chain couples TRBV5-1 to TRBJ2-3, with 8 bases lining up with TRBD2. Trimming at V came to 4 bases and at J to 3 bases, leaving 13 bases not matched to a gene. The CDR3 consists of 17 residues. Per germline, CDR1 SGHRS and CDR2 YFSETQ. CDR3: CASSLKLAGLATDTQYF. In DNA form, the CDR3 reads TGCGCCAGCAGCCTCAAATTAGCGGGGTTGGCTACAGATACGCAGTATTTT.

The CDR3 nucleotides are TGTGCCAGCAGTGAAGATCGGACAGGGACCTACGAGCAGTACTTC. Encoded protein: CASSEDRTGTYEQYF. The chain employs TRBV6-1 and TRBJ2-7; TRBD1 aligns across 8 bases. This CDR3 is 15 amino acids long. V dropped 1 base and J dropped 2; count of bases not matched to a gene: 4. Per the germline V gene, CDR1 is MNHNS and CDR2 is SASEGT.